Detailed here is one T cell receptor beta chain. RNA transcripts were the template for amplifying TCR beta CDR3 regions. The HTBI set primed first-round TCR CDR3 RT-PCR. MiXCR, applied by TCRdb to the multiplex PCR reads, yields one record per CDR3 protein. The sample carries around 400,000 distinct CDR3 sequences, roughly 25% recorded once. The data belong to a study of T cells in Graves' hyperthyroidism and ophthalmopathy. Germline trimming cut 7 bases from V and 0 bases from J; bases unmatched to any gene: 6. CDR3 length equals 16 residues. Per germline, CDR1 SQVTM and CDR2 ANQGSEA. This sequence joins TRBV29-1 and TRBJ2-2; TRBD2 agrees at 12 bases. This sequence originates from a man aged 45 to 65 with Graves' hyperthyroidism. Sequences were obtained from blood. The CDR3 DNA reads TGCAGCGGCGGACTAGCGGGAATAGCGAACACCGGGGAGCTGTTTTTT. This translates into CSGGLAGIANTGELFF.